This TCR beta chain emerged from a study of CD8+ T cells in alopecia areata. CDR1 and CDR2 from the germline V gene are SQVTM and ANQGSEA. The J segment lost 3 bases and the V segment lost 6 bases, leaving 3 bases of the junction unmatched. The CDR3 is made up of 13 amino acids. Separation by sorting yielded CD4+ and CD8+ T cells from PBMCs. RNA extraction was followed by reverse transcription into cDNA, which acted as the sequencing template. Measured with immunoSEQ multiplex PCR; TCRdb has only the in-frame clones, and not every one. The data show some 170,000 clones, about 67% seen once. The TCR originated in a human donor with alopecia areata. The material was CD8+ T cells sorted from blood, obtained at week 0. The chain uses TRBV29-1 and TRBJ2-2, with TRBD1 identical over 8 bases. The CDR3 is CSVGQVDTGELFF. CDR3 in DNA: TGCAGCGTGGGACAGGTTGACACCGGGGAGCTGTTTTTT.